This T cell receptor (beta chain) appears in the sequencing data of a study of CXCR3-negative and CXCR3-positive naive CD8 T cells. Study results and limitations: For memory CD8+ cells diversity was much lower, but both naive subsets had comparably high diversity. More hydrophobic TRB CDR3s occurred in CXCR3-positive than in CXCR3-negative naive cells.

TRB cDNA was prepared as libraries by UMI-labeled 5' RACE. TCRdb re-analyzed the 5' RACE reads; it lists each CDR3 protein once, without DNA. This table lists 140,000 to 150,000 distinct CDR3 sequences. Per germline, CDR1 SQVTM and CDR2 ANQGSEA. The CDR3 runs to 14 residues. As concerns this clonotype: The antigen is undetermined.

Sequencing was carried out using naive CXCR3+ CD8+ T cells from blood. Subset here: CD45RO-CCR7+CD27+CD95- naive CD8+ T cells expressing CXCR3 (TNR3+). The receptor was isolated from a human donor in good health. Some clones in this sample may be carry-over from other donors' samples. The chain couples TRBV29-1 to TRBJ2-3; with no DNA, the TCRdb D assignment of TRBD1 cannot be verified. The CDR3 spells CSALDRYSTDTQYF.